A single sample gave rise to the 14 T cell receptor beta chains below, sequenced in a study of neurological immune-mediated disorders. TCRdb redid the calling of the 5' RACE reads with MiXCR, one entry per CDR3 protein. This table holds 90,000 to 100,000 distinct CDR3 sequences, roughly 3.5% found once. The sample taken for sequencing was PBMCs. The receptors shown here come from a young woman with multiple sclerosis.

This clonotype has ten or more counts. V is TRBV20-1 and J is TRBJ2-2; 11 positions agree with TRBD1. Germline V gives CDR1 DFQATT, CDR2 SNEGSKA (reference sequence). Trimming took 4 bases from V and 3 from J; bases not matched to a gene: 4. The CDR3 has 15 amino acids. In nucleotides, the CDR3 is TGCAGTGCTATGGGGACAGGGGGAGACACCGGGGAGCTGTTTTTT. Its protein product is CSAMGTGGDTGELFF.

Ten or more counts support this clonotype. The chain uses TRBV20-1 and TRBJ2-2; D tentatively reads TRBD1 or TRBD2 (6 bases each). The ends were cut back, 1 base at V and 3 bases at J, with 9 bases in the middle. Germline V gives CDR1 DFQATT, CDR2 SNEGSKA (reference sequence). This CDR3 region has 14 residues. The CDR3 protein is CSARGGADTGELFF. CDR3 bases: TGCAGTGCTAGAGGGGGGGCGGACACCGGGGAGCTGTTTTTT.

There are many counts of this clonotype. The chain carries TRBV5-1 and TRBJ1-2; TRBD1 is a possible D gene (5 bases). The CDR3 spans 12 residues. From germline, CDR1 is SGHRS and CDR2 YFSETQ. Between the trimmed V and J ends, which lost 3 bases and 8 bases, there was a span of 11 bases. The CDR3 DNA reads TGCGCCAGCAGCTGGGGACCCGGGGGCTACACCTTC. Protein product: CASSWGPGGYTF.

This clonotype has at least ten counts. The rearrangement links TRBV28 to TRBJ2-7, with D possibly being TRBD1 or TRBD2 (5 bases each). CDR1 is MDHEN, CDR2 SYDVKM, per germline. Trimming took 5 bases from V and 0 from J, leaving 14 bases between them. The CDR3 runs 15 residues. The CDR3 sequence is CASSTTGAYSYEQYF. The CDR3 DNA reads TGTGCCAGCAGTACTACCGGGGCCTACTCCTACGAGCAGTACTTC.

Comments on this clonotype: Possible read error: a much larger clone is one base away. This chain uses TRBV20-1 with TRBJ1-1; tentative D call: TRBD1 (6 bases). Trimming stripped 0 bases from V and 1 base from J, with 12 bases between. CDR3 size: 15 residues. The germline CDR1 and CDR2 sequences are DFQATT and SNEGSKA (reference sequence). CDR3 loop: CSAREKGGANTEAFF. CDR3 in DNA: TGCAGTGCTAGAGAGAAAGGGGGTGCGAACACTGAAGCTTTCTTT.

This clonotype was seen ten or more times. DNA for the CDR3: TGTGCCACAGCCCGGACAGGGGGTCGGATTGGCTACACCTTC. Amino acid sequence: CATARTGGRIGYTF. The chain combines TRBV12-3 or TRBV12-4 with TRBJ1-2, with 10 bases aligning to TRBD1. The CDR3 length is 14 residues. The J segment lost 7 bases and the V segment lost 10 bases, leaving 12 bases of the junction unmatched.

This chain joins TRBV7-9 and TRBJ1-5; D uncertain. The CDR3 extends over 14 amino acids. CDR1 is SEHNR, CDR2 FQNEAQ, per germline (reference sequence). The ends were cut back, 1 base at V and 1 base at J, with 5 bases in the middle. The CDR3 DNA reads as TGTGCCAGCAGCTTAGTAGGAAGCAATCAGCCCCAGCATTTT. Translation: CASSLVGSNQPQHF. The whole variable domain, remainder taken from reference TRBV7-9 and TRBJ1-5, is DTGVSQNPRHKITKRGQNVTFRCDPISEHNRLYWYRQTLGQGPEFLTYFQNEAQLEKSRLLSDRFSAERPKGSFSTLEIQRTEQGDSAMYLCASSLVGSNQPQHFGDGTRLSIL.

This clonotype was counted ten times or more. The V gene is TRBV7-2, the J gene TRBJ1-2, with D hard to call. In germline, CDR1 is SGHTA, CDR2 FQGNSA. The CDR3 has 16 amino acids. V lost 0 bases, J lost 6 bases, and 17 bases lay in between. CDR3 DNA sequence: TGTGCCAGCAGCTTAGCAGGCGGCCCGACGGGAGATGGCTACACCTTC. The encoded protein is CASSLAGGPTGDGYTF. Full variable domain (outside the CDR3, taken from reference TRBV7-2 and TRBJ1-2): GAGVSQSPSNKVTEKGKDVELRCDPISGHTALYWYRQSLGQGLEFLIYFQGNSAPDKSGLPSDRFSAERTGGSVSTLTIQRTQQEDSAVYLCASSLAGGPTGDGYTFGSGTRLTVV.

This clonotype was counted ten times or more. The chain has TRBV12-5 and TRBJ1-1; no reliable D call. Trimming left V 3 bases short and J 4 bases short, with 6 bases between. CDR3 length: 12 amino acids. CDR1 and CDR2 (germline): LGHNT, FRNRAP. In DNA, the CDR3 is TGTGCTAGTGGTTTTTCGGGCACTGAAGCTTTCTTT. This gives the protein CASGFSGTEAFF.

This clonotype came up many times. The chain is built from TRBV20-1 and TRBJ2-5; a possible D gene is TRBD2 (5 bases). CDR1 is DFQATT and CDR2 is SNEGSKA in the germline V gene (reference sequence). The V end lost 3 bases, the J end lost 3 bases, and 11 bases lay between the germline ends. The CDR3 totals 13 residues. CDR3 nucleotide sequence: TGCAGTGCTAGGGACTGGGCTGAAGAGACCCAGTACTTC. Its protein is CSARDWAEETQYF.

This clonotype was counted at least ten times. The chain employs TRBV5-1 and TRBJ2-1; 7 bases are a match to TRBD1. V trimming: 4 bases; J trimming: 3 bases; junction bases outside the gene matches: 13. The germline V gene encodes CDR1 SGHRS and CDR2 YFSETQ. The CDR3 consists of 17 residues. CDR3 loop: CASSHPPQTGIYNEQFF. The CDR3 bases are TGCGCCAGCAGCCATCCCCCGCAGACAGGGATCTACAATGAGCAGTTCTTC. Complete variable domain (other parts from reference TRBV5-1 and TRBJ2-1): KAGVTQTPRYLIKTRGQQVTLSCSPISGHRSVSWYQQTPGQGLQFLFEYFSETQRNKGNFPGRFSGRQFSNSRSEMNVSTLELGDSALYLCASSHPPQTGIYNEQFFGPGTRLTVL.

The sample holds many counts of this clonotype. The J gene is TRBJ1-1, the V gene TRBV29-1; 10 bases are a match to TRBD1. The trim removed 8 bases at V and 4 bases at J, leaving 7 bases unmatched. The germline gives CDR1 SQVTM, CDR2 ANQGSEA. The CDR3 contains 13 residues. The CDR3: CSPPTGGPTEAFF. CDR3 nucleotides: TGCAGCCCTCCGACAGGGGGCCCCACTGAAGCTTTCTTT.

The CDR3 is CASSLNLGAYEQYF. The CDR3 DNA reads as TGTGCCAGCAGCTTAAATCTTGGGGCTTACGAGCAGTACTTC. The chain uses TRBV7-2 and TRBJ2-7, with a possible D match to TRBD1 (5 bases). CDR1 and CDR2 from the germline V gene are SGHTA and FQGNSA. The length of the CDR3 is 14 residues. V dropped 2 bases and J dropped 4 bases, with 12 bases sitting between them. Full variable domain (remainder filled in from reference TRBV7-2 and TRBJ2-7): GAGVSQSPSNKVTEKGKDVELRCDPISGHTALYWYRQSLGQGLEFLIYFQGNSAPDKSGLPSDRFSAERTGGSVSTLTIQRTQQEDSAVYLCASSLNLGAYEQYFGPGTRLTVT.

This clonotype was detected ten times or more. V gene TRBV7-2 combines with J gene TRBJ1-1; TRBD1 might be the D (5 bases). V lost 5 bases to trimming and J lost 1 base, with 8 bases between them. The germline V gene has CDR1 SGHTA and CDR2 FQGNSA. This CDR3 has 13 amino acids. CDR3 nucleotide sequence: TGTGCCAGCAGCGCCGACAGGAACACTGAAGCTTTCTTT. Translation gives CASSADRNTEAFF.